A selection of T cell receptor beta chains follows, all from one sample in a study of graft-versus-host responses after intestinal transplantation. Clones were read by immunoSEQ multiplex PCR, and TCRdb kept only the in-frame ones, dropping some. The profile shows 40,000 or so clones, just under 90% of them singletons. The input for sequencing was PBMCs, taken roughly 270 days after transplant. These receptors all stem from a human patient who received an intestinal transplant, so some T cells may come from the graft donor. Both conserved end residues are part of each CDR3. The D gene is left open where the match is weak. Where a row states a size, it is once, few, many or the class of an expanded clone; other rows omit it.

V	J	D	size	DNA	CDR3
TRBV5-8	TRBJ2-7	.	.	TGTGCCAGCAGCGTTCAGGGGAAGGTTACCTACGAGCAGTACTTC	CASSVQGKVTYEQYF
TRBV9	TRBJ1-5	.	.	TGTGCCAGCAGCGTAGGAGGGGGTGGCAGCAATCAGCCCCAGCATTTT	CASSVGGGGSNQPQHF
TRBV1	TRBJ2-2	.	.	TGCACCAGCAGCCAAGCGGGGGGCGACACCGGGGAGCTGTTTTTT	CTSSQAGGDTGELFF
TRBV6-1	TRBJ1-6	.	once	TGTGCCAGCAGTGACGCAATCCGTTCACCCCTCCACTTT	CASSDAIRSPLHF
TRBV4-3	TRBJ2-7	.	.	TGCGCCAGCAGCCATTTTCCGGGACACCCGCGCGAGCAGTACTTC	CASSHFPGHPREQYF
TRBV5-7	TRBJ2-1	.	.	TGTGCCAGCAGCTTAGGGAATGAGCAGTTCTTC	CASSLGNEQFF
TRBV2	TRBJ1-5	TRBD1	.	TGTGCCAGCAGGGACAGGGGCGGGAATCAGCCCCAGCATTTT	CASRDRGGNQPQHF
TRBV7-9	TRBJ2-2	.	.	TGTGCCAGCAGCTCGGGACTTCTGAACACCGGGGAGCTGTTTTTT	CASSSGLLNTGELFF
TRBV10-3	TRBJ2-7	TRBD1	.	TGTGCCATTTCGGGACAGGGCACCAGCGAGCAGTACTTC	CAISGQGTSEQYF
TRBV6-7	TRBJ2-3	.	.	TGTGCCAGCAGTACCCCTAGGGGGAGGGACCGCACAGATACGCAGTATTTT	CASSTPRGRDRTDTQYF
TRBV6-6	TRBJ2-1	.	.	TGTGCCAGCAGTTCAACCCGGGACAACCACTACAATGAGCAGTTCTTC	CASSSTRDNHYNEQFF
TRBV5-1	TRBJ1-5	.	.	TGCGCCAGCACGCTCACTTGGGGTACCGGGCAGCCCCAGCATTTT	CASTLTWGTGQPQHF
TRBV6-6	TRBJ2-1	TRBD2	.	TGTGCCAGCGAAACCTTGACTAGCGGGGGGGGTAATGAGCAGTTCTTC	CASETLTSGGGNEQFF
TRBV18	TRBJ1-2	.	.	TGTGCCAGCTCACCGGGGACGGCTAACTATGGCTACACCTTC	CASSPGTANYGYTF
TRBV5-4	TRBJ2-5	.	few	TGTGCCAGCAGCTCGCTCGGGGGACAGGAGACCCAGTACTTC	CASSSLGGQETQYF
TRBV11-2	TRBJ1-2	.	.	TGTGCCAGCAGCTTAGGGTGGACAGATTTCTTC	CASSLGWTDFF
TRBV6-5	TRBJ2-2	.	.	TGTGCCAGCAGTTACTCGATAGGCTTAGTTGGGGAGCTGTTTTTT	CASSYSIGLVGELFF
TRBV4-2	TRBJ1-1	.	.	TGTGCCAGCAGCCAACCTAGGGGAGACCCGAACACTGAAGCTTTCTTT	CASSQPRGDPNTEAFF
TRBV7-9	TRBJ1-4	TRBD1	.	TGTGCCAGCAGCTCCCCGACTTGGACAGGGAAGGAAAAACTGTTTTTT	CASSSPTWTGKEKLFF
TRBV21-1	TRBJ2-5	.	.	TGTGCCAGCAGCAAAGTTAGACGGAAAGGCCACTTC	CASSKVRRKGHF
TRBV11-3	TRBJ1-1	.	.	TGTGCCAGCGGAGGGAGCACTGAAGCTTTCTTT	CASGGSTEAFF
TRBV15	TRBJ1-4	.	.	TGTGCCACCAGCAGCCTTTTAAAGGGCACTCGTAATGAAAAACTGTTTTTT	CATSSLLKGTRNEKLFF
TRBV4-1	TRBJ1-4	TRBD1	.	TGCGCCAGCAGCCAAGAGGGCGACAGGGATAATGAAAAACTGTTTTTT	CASSQEGDRDNEKLFF
TRBV9	TRBJ2-5	.	.	TGTGCCAGCAGCGTAGGTCCAGGGCCCCAAGAGACCCAGTACTTC	CASSVGPGPQETQYF
TRBV2	TRBJ1-5	TRBD1	.	TGTGCCAGCAGTGGAACAGGGGGCAATCAGCCCCAGCATTTT	CASSGTGGNQPQHF
TRBV6-4	TRBJ2-1	TRBD2	few	TGTGCCAGCAGTGAGGTTTTCCGGGGGGGATATGAGCAGTTCTTC	CASSEVFRGGYEQFF
TRBV29-1	TRBJ2-5	.	.	TGCAGCGTCGCGGAAGAGACCCAGTACTTC	CSVAEETQYF
TRBV7-9	TRBJ2-1	TRBD2	.	TGTGCCAGCAGCCCCCGGACTAGTATCTCCTACAATGAGCAGTTCTTC	CASSPRTSISYNEQFF
TRBV18	TRBJ2-1	.	once	TGTGCCAGCTCACCTAGTACTCTCAATGAGCAGTTCTTC	CASSPSTLNEQFF
TRBV27	TRBJ2-1	TRBD2	.	TGTGCCAGCAGTTTGTGGACTAGCGGGGGGGCCATTGAGCAGTTCTTC	CASSLWTSGGAIEQFF
TRBV2	TRBJ1-2	.	.	TGTGCCAGCAGGGGAGGATCCGACTATGGCTACACCTTC	CASRGGSDYGYTF
TRBV11-2	TRBJ2-7	.	few	TGTGCCAGCAGCCCCATCTCATACGGGTACGAGCAGTACTTC	CASSPISYGYEQYF
TRBV5-1	TRBJ1-1	.	.	TGCGCCAGCAGCTTTGGACAGAACACTGAAGCTTTCTTT	CASSFGQNTEAFF
TRBV5-4	TRBJ2-2	TRBD2	.	TGTGCCAGCAGTCTCGCGGGGGGGCCAGGAACCGGGGAGCTGTTTTTT	CASSLAGGPGTGELFF
TRBV19	TRBJ1-2	.	.	TGTGCCAGTCGCACGGGGGATGGCTACACCTTC	CASRTGDGYTF
TRBV27	TRBJ2-1	.	.	TGTGCCAGCAGTTTTGTCCTAGCGTCCTACAATGAGCAGTTCTTC	CASSFVLASYNEQFF
TRBV27	TRBJ1-6	.	.	TGTGCCAGCAGTTTATCTCCTCGGCTGTATAATTCACCCCTCCACTTT	CASSLSPRLYNSPLHF
TRBV27	TRBJ2-7	.	.	TGTGCCAGCAGTTTCGTCAGTAAATACGAGCAGTACTTC	CASSFVSKYEQYF
TRBV7-8	TRBJ1-2	TRBD1	.	TGTGCCAGCAGCTCCCCGACAGGGGAGAAGAGTGGCTACACCTTC	CASSSPTGEKSGYTF
TRBV13	TRBJ2-1	TRBD2	.	TGTGCCAGCAGTTCACGGACTAGCGGGTTCTACAATGAGCAGTTCTTC	CASSSRTSGFYNEQFF
TRBV21-1	TRBJ1-6	.	.	TGTGCCAGCAGCAATCAGGGAGAGAAGGAGGATTCACCCCTCCACTTT	CASSNQGEKEDSPLHF
TRBV9	TRBJ2-7	.	.	TGTGCCAGCAGCGTAGGGGAGGTCCAGGCCTACGAGCAGTACTTC	CASSVGEVQAYEQYF
TRBV7-9	TRBJ1-4	.	.	TGTGCCAGCAGCTTTGAAAAACTGTTTTTT	CASSFEKLFF
TRBV6-5	TRBJ1-5	.	.	TGTGCCAGCACGGTTGGGCAGTTTGCTCAGCCCCAGCATTTT	CASTVGQFAQPQHF
TRBV30	TRBJ2-5	TRBD2	.	TGTGCCTGGAGCAGACCGATCTGGACTAGCGGGAGTGGCCAAGAGACCCAGTACTTC	CAWSRPIWTSGSGQETQYF
TRBV11-2	TRBJ2-7	.	.	TGTGCCAGCAGCTTAGACAGGGGTGGATACGAGCAGTACTTC	CASSLDRGGYEQYF
TRBV9	TRBJ2-1	TRBD1	few	TGTGCCAGCAGCGTAGCTACAGGGGACTACAATGAGCAGTTCTTC	CASSVATGDYNEQFF
TRBV10-2	TRBJ2-1	.	.	TGCGCCAGTATTGCCCCCTTAGACAATGAGCAGTTCTTC	CASIAPLDNEQFF
TRBV9	TRBJ2-3	.	.	TGTGCCAGCAGCCCAAGACCCCTTCAGGGAGATACGCAGTATTTT	CASSPRPLQGDTQYF
TRBV10-3	TRBJ2-3	.	.	TGTGCCATCAGTGAGTCGATGGGGCCGGACACAGATACGCAGTATTTT	CAISESMGPDTDTQYF
TRBV18	TRBJ2-7	.	.	TGTGCCAGCTCACCATCAAGGCTGGGGTCGAATTACGAGCAGTACTTC	CASSPSRLGSNYEQYF
TRBV6-1	TRBJ1-1	.	.	TGTGCCAGCAGCCTTCGAGCGAACACTGAAGCTTTCTTT	CASSLRANTEAFF
TRBV19	TRBJ1-2	.	.	TGTGCCAGTAGTAAGCCAGGAGCTACAACCTATGGCTACACCTTC	CASSKPGATTYGYTF
TRBV11-2	TRBJ2-7	TRBD2	.	TGTGCCAGTGGCGGGGGGCTAATCTACGAGCAGTACTTC	CASGGGLIYEQYF
TRBV7-9	TRBJ2-5	.	.	TGTGCCAGCACCAACCCATATAGTGCCAGGGAGACCCAGTACTTC	CASTNPYSARETQYF